This record covers a single T cell receptor beta chain. Its specificity is unknown. At one end the junction does not follow the germline gene, possibly because of a read error. This CDR3 region has 13 residues. Germline V gene data show CDR1 as SGHAT and CDR2 as FQNNGV. Unsorted bulk tissue of about 18-32 mg yielded co-extracted RNA and DNA. Sampling of each tumor involved five separate regions. Every tumor sample held more than 80% viable tumor cells. The sample belongs to a study of tumor-infiltrating lymphocytes in primary liver carcinoma. General study findings and limits: Among the pair types, tumor region pairs showed more overlap than tumor-adjacent and tumor-blood pairs.

TCR beta cDNA came from about 500 ng total RNA, primed with a constant-region primer. Construction of TCR beta libraries relied on three successive nested multiplex PCR rounds employing slightly modified ARM-PCR. A C-beta reverse primer and TRBV1-TRBV30 forward primers served in each of the first two PCR rounds, at 10 cycles apiece. TCRdb reprocessed the multiplex PCR reads via MiXCR and lists one record per CDR3 protein. The sample has approximately 100,000 distinct CDR3 sequences, about 67% seen once. The specimen was liver tumor tissue from sampling region 2. Stated subset: tumor region T2, inferior pole. The TCR originated in a woman aged 60-75 years with primary liver carcinoma and hepatitis B virus infection. The gene calls are TRBV11-2 and TRBJ2-3; no definite D call. CDR3 nucleotides: TGTGACAGCAGCCTGCGACTGGGGAATACGCAATATTTT. Translation: CDSSLRLGNTQYF.